This TCR beta chain was sequenced during a study of long-term antiretroviral therapy in people with HIV (dated by TCRdb to the early 2020s). Study-level background: The earliest samples were collected about a decade before the 2015 WHO recommendation for immediate ART, when ART was typically delayed until CD4 counts fell. A retrospective serial study tested whether ART initiation and durable HIV suppression were associated with changes in peripheral blood TRB repertoire composition and diversity. From 30 adults with confirmed HIV infection, the cohort provided roughly 200 cryopreserved PBMC samples, gathered serially across a mean of roughly 6 years (range 1-12). Among the approximately 30 participants with HIV, around ten were female. No cross-contamination during QIAcube processing was shown when test extractions of a monoclonal T-cell line were performed alongside 33 polyclonal samples.

Participants were included only if at least one PBMC sample before ART initiation and at least two post-ART samples were available. All participants with HIV were treated in the United States of America. Before DNA extraction, cryopreserved samples containing about 0.9-10 million PBMC were thawed and washed. At the time of the earliest PBMC sample for each participant with HIV, ages ranged from about 20 to 55 years. Each participant contributed PBMC samples from 1-4 timepoints before ART initiation and 2-8 timepoints after ART initiation, with a median of 7 samples. For every participant, serial HIV viral load, CD4+ T-cell count, ART history and demographic data were obtained. Using a Qiagen kit on a QIAcube, genomic DNA was extracted from unsorted PBMC, with samples processed in batches of 12. Sequencing of the TRB variable region was done with the immunoSEQ hsTCRB v3.0 assay at survey level resolution. The targeted TRB sequencing depth was roughly 40,000-55,000 T-cell genomes per sample. An Illumina MiSeq with a v3 150-cycle kit was used to sequence the pooled TRB libraries. The authors' analysis ran thus. Repertoire analysis was run in R within a reproducible Nextflow workflow that covered QC, data transformation and analysis. LymphoSeq2, an R package for exploring AIRR-Seq data, was used to implement the custom analyses. Four samples that yielded fewer than 5000 total TRB sequences were excluded, so that under 200 HIV repertoires were analyzed. Of the 188 retained HIV repertoires, over 55 were collected before and about 130 after ART initiation. Repertoires were downsampled to 5000 TRB nucleotide sequences, with summary statistics averaged over 100 downsampling iterations. TRB sequences were retained for analysis only if CDR3 regions of at least seven amino acids were present. Diversity was assessed using a clonality score derived from Shannon entropy and using the Gini coefficient. In repertoire networks, the top 5000 CDR3 amino acid sequences were linked whenever an edit distance of one separated two sequences. For TRB CDR3 amino acid sequences, antigen specificity groups and MHC restriction were predicted with GLIPH2. To flag known associations with CMV, EBV, HIV or tissue antigens, CDR3 amino acid sequences were compared against VDJdb and McPAS-TCR. Pre-ART, post-ART and control groups were compared with Wilcoxon signed-rank tests and Holm-Bonferroni correction. TCRdb retrieved this table from immuneACCESS and kept in-frame rearrangements only. Not all clones are present; in checked studies, unresolved V genes account for under half, and no reason is known for the remainder. Clonal size and the V and J genes are those of that table, whereas D and trimming came from the DNA. The sample table lists roughly 50,000 clones, approximately 79% of them with a count of one. Around 3.1% of the sample comes from the top ten.

Findings and caveats that apply to the study as a whole: Narrower CDR3 length ranges were observed in HIV repertoires than in controls, and an antigen-experienced repertoire with only a slight naive shift after ART was suggested by the network structure. Because pre-ART samples had limited cell numbers, unsorted PBMC were profiled rather than sorted CD4+ and CD8+ T cells. Inferences about post-ART repertoire changes were limited because no data were available on ART adherence, viral resistance or therapy changes. Owing to limited PBMC availability, only the TCR beta chain was sequenced, without alpha chain pairing. Samples dated from the mid-2000s to the late 2010s, and the ART regimens used may be less effective than current ones. Expanded TRB clones identified before ART initiation dominated the repertoire across all time points, though the dominance fluctuated and decreased in many PLHIV after ART. A significant increase in TRB diversity was found to be associated with ART initiation, although TRB diversity was observed to remain significantly below that of transplant donor controls even after long-term ART.

From the germline V gene, CDR1 is SGHNT and CDR2 is YENEEA. V is reduced by 2 bases and J by 6 bases, leaving a spacing of 6 bases between them. Measured from the cysteine to the phenylalanine, the CDR3 is 12 residues long. The retained sequence is limited to the CDR3, 36 bases, with the frame set at the first base. Points on this clone: The target of this receptor is not known. No qualities accompany the bases; no much larger clone lies one base away.

The sequence derives from a woman aged 18-29 years with HIV. The chain is encoded by TRBV11-3 joined to TRBJ2-3; no D gene is confidently identified. The sample in question was unsorted PBMCs, obtained 0.8 years after starting antiretroviral therapy. The CDR3 corresponds to CASSLWPDTQYF. The DNA sequence follows: TGTGCCAGCAGCTTATGGCCGGATACGCAGTATTTT.